These 25 T cell receptor beta chains came from one sample sequenced in a study of T cell repertoires in cytomegalovirus infection. Their antigens are not known. MiXCR was run by TCRdb on the reads, yielding one entry per CDR3 protein. The sample yields a few hundred thousand distinct CDR3 sequences, roughly 43% seen once. The sequencing used cultured PBMCs, collected from culture after CMV antigen stimulation. The receptors were sampled from a human donor in good health (CMV status not recorded). Some clones in this sample may be carry-over from other donors' samples.

There are a few counts of this clonotype. The V gene is TRBV6-1, the J gene TRBJ1-5, with 12 bases that match TRBD1. Germline CDR1 MNHNS, CDR2 SASEGT. CDR3 length: 15 amino acids. J was trimmed by 2 bases and V by 6 bases; bases with no gene match: 2. CDR3 sequence: CASRGQGAGNQPQHF. Here the CDR3 DNA reads TGTGCCAGCAGGGGACAGGGGGCTGGCAATCAGCCCCAGCATTTT.

At least ten counts were recorded for this clonotype. The J gene is TRBJ2-1, the V gene TRBV7-2, with D possibly being TRBD1 (6 bases). V was clipped by 4 bases and J by 7 bases, with 17 bases between them. This CDR3 has 15 amino acids. CDR1 and CDR2 (germline): SGHTA, FQGNSA. CDR3 coding DNA: TGTGCCAGCAGCTCGCCAGGGTGGCAGGGGAATGAGCAGTTCTTC. It translates to CASSSPGWQGNEQFF.

The chain carries TRBV19 and TRBJ1-5, with D possibly TRBD1 on 6 matching bases. The CDR3 extends over 14 amino acids. The V gene lost 7 bases and the J gene lost 4 bases, with 14 bases spanning the gap. Germline assignment: CDR1 LNHDA and CDR2 SQIVND (reference sequence). This CDR3 is CASTTGFWNQPQHF. CDR3 DNA sequence: TGTGCCAGTACTACAGGGTTCTGGAATCAGCCCCAGCATTTT.

This clonotype was seen more than once but under ten times. The chain links TRBV2 to TRBJ1-2; D is undetermined. This CDR3 is built from 13 residues. The V gene's germline CDR1 is SNHLY and CDR2 FYNNEI. Trimming stripped 4 bases from V and 8 bases from J, with 14 bases between. The CDR3 protein is CASSVSTRSGYTF. The CDR3 DNA is TGTGCCAGCAGTGTTTCCACTAGGTCCGGCTACACCTTC.

This clonotype was observed a few times. The J gene is TRBJ2-1, the V gene TRBV5-1, with TRBD2 matching 11 bases. The CDR3 sequence is 15 residues long. Germline values: CDR1 SGHRS, CDR2 YFSETQ. V trimming: 4 bases; J trimming: 7 bases; junction bases outside the gene matches: 7. In DNA, the CDR3 is TGCGCCAGCAGCGGGAGACTAGCGGGGTTTAATGAGCAGTTCTTC. It codes for CASSGRLAGFNEQFF.

This clonotype was recorded a few times. V is TRBV12-3 or TRBV12-4 and J is TRBJ2-3, with TRBD2 matching over 10 bases. The V and J ends lost 6 bases and 6 bases, in that order; junction bases with no gene match: 15. This CDR3 is built from 17 residues. CDR3 loop: CASRRGGRAGGRDTQYF. Written as DNA, the CDR3 is TGTGCCAGCAGGAGAGGGGGTCGAGCGGGGGGGCGGGATACGCAGTATTTT.

The chain recombines TRBV20-1 with TRBJ1-6; maybe TRBD1 (5 bases). This CDR3 comprises 14 residues. V was trimmed by 2 bases and J by 13 bases, leaving 18 bases between them. Germline CDR1 and CDR2: DFQATT and SNEGSKA (reference sequence). This CDR3 reads CSARPTEPISPLHF. DNA of the CDR3: TGCAGTGCTAGACCGACAGAGCCGATTTCCCCCCTCCACTTT.

This clonotype came up once. V usage is TRBV18 and J usage is TRBJ2-1; weak D call: TRBD2 (6 bases). The V gene's germline CDR1 is KGHSH and CDR2 LQKENI. This CDR3 has 14 amino acids. V shed 3 bases and J shed 6 bases, with 12 bases lying between them. CDR3 coding DNA: TGTGCCAGCTCACCTGGGACTTTGACCAATGAGCAGTTCTTC. Protein product: CASSPGTLTNEQFF.

This clonotype was counted a few times. The genes are TRBV7-2 and TRBJ2-2, with TRBD2 as a possible D gene (5 bases). The germline V and J ends were trimmed by 1 base and 1 base, with 10 bases remaining between them. This CDR3 region has 16 residues. Germline lookup yields CDR1 SGHTA and CDR2 FQGNSA. DNA of the CDR3: TGTGCCAGCAGCTTAGTAGTCGGACTGAACACCGGGGAGCTGTTTTTT. Its translation is CASSLVVGLNTGELFF.

This clonotype was seen many times. The chain has TRBV7-8 and TRBJ2-7, with 8 positions matching TRBD2. Germline V lookup: CDR1 SGHVS, CDR2 FQNEAQ. The CDR3 runs to 13 residues. J lost 3 bases, V lost 4 bases, and 2 bases had no gene match. The DNA of the CDR3 is TGTGCCAGCAGCTCGGCGGGGGGCTACGAGCAGTACTTC. The encoded protein is CASSSAGGYEQYF.

This clonotype was seen a few times. This rearrangement joins TRBV18 to TRBJ2-7; 9 positions match TRBD2. Per germline, CDR1 KGHSH and CDR2 LQKENI. This CDR3 has 15 amino acids. The V segment lost 0 bases and the J segment 1 base; nucleotides outside the gene matches: 1. DNA of the CDR3: TGTGCCAGCTCACCACCGAGCGGGGGGTCCTACGAGCAGTACTTC. Its translation is CASSPPSGGSYEQYF.

The CDR3 DNA sequence: TGTGCCAGCAGCTTAGAGGCTAGCGCGACAATCAAAGAGCAGTACTTC. Translation: CASSLEASATIKEQYF. The gene calls are TRBV7-6 and TRBJ2-7; D may be TRBD2 (6 bases). This CDR3 region has 16 residues. In germline, CDR1 is SGHVS, CDR2 FNYEAQ. V was cut by 1 base and J by 7 bases, with 20 bases left in between. The full variable domain, completed using reference TRBV7-6 and TRBJ2-7, is GAGVSQSPRYKVTKRGQDVALRCDPISGHVSLYWYRQALGQGPEFLTYFNYEAQQDKSGLPNDRFSAERPEGSISTLTIQRTEQRDSAMYRCASSLEASATIKEQYFGPGTRLTVT.

This clonotype was detected ten times or more. The chain links TRBV7-2 to TRBJ2-7; 8 positions agree with TRBD2. J was trimmed by 0 bases and V by 3 bases; bases with no gene match: 10. The CDR3 covers 17 residues. Germline V CDR1 and CDR2: SGHTA, FQGNSA. The chain's CDR3 is CASSFEGGGRISYEQYF. The CDR3 bases are TGTGCCAGCAGCTTCGAAGGAGGCGGGAGGATCTCCTACGAGCAGTACTTC.

The genes are TRBV27 and TRBJ2-7, with a tentative D call TRBD2 (7 bases). V lost 2 bases, J lost 3 bases, and 14 bases lay in between. Per germline, CDR1 MNHEY and CDR2 SMNVEV (reference sequence). This CDR3 has 15 amino acids. The chain's CDR3 is CASSLGPGGLYEQYF. CDR3 DNA: TGTGCCAGCAGTTTAGGACCCGGGGGGCTCTACGAGCAGTACTTC.

On this clonotype itself: The junction does not match germline at one end; this may be a read error. V and J are TRBV12-3 or TRBV12-4 and TRBJ1-1, with D tentatively TRBD1 (6 bases). This CDR3 is 15 amino acids long. CDR3 in amino acids: CASSKPPGANTEAFF. CDR3 DNA sequence: TGTGCCAGCAGCAAGCCCCCAGGGGCGAACACTGAGGCTTTCTTT.

This clonotype was detected ten times or more. The genes are TRBV7-2 and TRBJ2-7, with 15 positions matching TRBD2. CDR3 length equals 16 residues. From germline, CDR1 is SGHTA and CDR2 FQGNSA. The V and J ends lost 4 bases and 7 bases, in that order; junction bases with no gene match: 8. CDR3 nucleotide sequence: TGTGCCAGCAGCTACCTGACTGGACTAGCGGGAGGGGAGCAGTACTTC. Amino acid sequence: CASSYLTGLAGGEQYF.

The V and J genes are TRBV7-2 and TRBJ2-3; D possibly corresponds to TRBD2 (5 bases). The germline V gene has CDR1 SGHTA and CDR2 FQGNSA. This CDR3 spans 15 amino acids. V lost 3 bases and J 0 bases, leaving 10 bases between the germline ends. CDR3 in amino acids: CASSFRRASTDTQYF. The DNA for the CDR3 is TGTGCCAGCAGCTTTCGGCGGGCAAGCACAGATACGCAGTATTTT.

There are a few counts of this clonotype. This chain links TRBV7-8 with TRBJ1-4; D is unclear. The CDR3 is 18 residues long. Trimming shortened V by 5 bases and J by 4 bases, and 23 bases separated the two germline ends. Per the germline V gene, CDR1 is SGHVS and CDR2 is FQNEAQ. The chain's CDR3 is CASSPLGRSTQSNEKLFF. The CDR3 DNA reads TGTGCCAGCAGCCCCCTAGGAAGGAGTACCCAAAGTAATGAAAAACTGTTTTTT.

This clonotype was observed once. The J gene is TRBJ2-3, the V gene TRBV6-1; 11 nucleotides line up with TRBD2. The CDR3 consists of 17 residues. Germline CDR1 reads MNHNS; CDR2 reads SASEGT. Trimming took 1 base from V and 5 from J; bases not matched to a gene: 8. CDR3 in amino acids: CASSEVLAGGPIDTQYF. For the CDR3, the DNA is TGTGCCAGCAGTGAAGTGTTAGCGGGGGGGCCAATAGATACGCAGTATTTT.

The rearrangement joins TRBV7-2 to TRBJ2-5; D possibly corresponds to TRBD1 (6 bases). CDR1 and CDR2 (germline): SGHTA, FQGNSA. With 7 bases removed from V and 3 bases from J, the gap between germline ends came to 15 bases. The CDR3 is 14 amino acids. In DNA form, the CDR3 reads TGTGCCAGCACCACCCGGACAGAGAAAGAGACCCAGTACTTC. Translation: CASTTRTEKETQYF.

This clonotype was detected only a few times. The chain carries TRBV7-4 and TRBJ2-1, with 11 bases identical to TRBD1. The CDR3 has 17 amino acids. Losses at the gene ends were 1 base for V and 7 bases for J; bases not matched to a gene: 9. Germline V gene sequence: CDR1 SGHVT, CDR2 SQSDAQ. The DNA of the CDR3 is TGTGCCAGCAGCTTAGATACGGACAGGGGGCTTTGGAATGAGCAGTTCTTC. It encodes CASSLDTDRGLWNEQFF.

V and J are TRBV12-5 and TRBJ2-1; D remains ambiguous. V lost 7 bases and J lost 6, with 10 bases in between. Germline CDR1 and CDR2: LGHNT and FRNRAP. The CDR3 loop spans 12 amino acids. CDR3 region: CASAPVLNEQFF. The CDR3 nucleotides are TGTGCTAGTGCTCCAGTTCTCAATGAGCAGTTCTTC.

CDR3 bases: TGTGCCAGTAGTATTGCTAGCGGGAGATTTGGTGAGCAGTTCTTC. It specifies CASSIASGRFGEQFF. The chain combines TRBV19 with TRBJ2-1; 10 bases match TRBD2. Germline assignment: CDR1 LNHDA and CDR2 SQIVND (reference sequence). Unmatched junction bases numbered 8, after V lost 3 bases and J lost 9 bases. The CDR3 runs 15 residues.

The chain links TRBV6-5 to TRBJ2-3; TRBD1 matches at 8 bases. From germline, CDR1 is MNHEY and CDR2 SVGAGI. Germline trimming cut 2 bases from V and 4 bases from J; bases unmatched to any gene: 2. The CDR3 sequence is 14 residues long. The CDR3 DNA follows: TGTGCCAGCAGTTACGCAGGGGGCTCAGATACGCAGTATTTT. It codes for CASSYAGGSDTQYF.

The chain couples TRBV28 to TRBJ2-7; D may correspond to TRBD1 or TRBD2 (6 bases each). The CDR3 is 13 residues long. CDR1 and CDR2 from the germline V gene are MDHEN and SYDVKM. The V end was cut by 8 bases, the J end by 3 bases, with 14 bases between. CDR3 amino acids: CASGRTAYYEQYF. The DNA of the CDR3 is TGTGCCAGCGGGAGGACAGCCTACTACGAGCAGTACTTC.